The 22 T cell receptor beta chains presented below share a single source sample, sequenced in a study of blood T cell repertoires in COVID-19. Repertoires were generated with immunoSEQ multiplex PCR, while TCRdb's copy carries only in-frame clones and drops some. The sample records 260,000 or so clones, about nine tenths being singletons. The sample was PBMCs or T cells enriched from blood (not recorded which). The source is a woman aged 40 to 55 with acute COVID-19.

The rearrangement links TRBV7-9 to TRBJ2-3; 15 bases are a match to TRBD2. Per the germline V gene, CDR1 is SEHNR and CDR2 is FQNEAQ (reference sequence). The CDR3 runs to 19 residues. Germline trimming cut 5 bases from V and 0 bases from J; bases unmatched to any gene: 9. CDR3 sequence: CASSPRTSGRVRSTDTQYF. The CDR3, as DNA: TGTGCCAGCAGCCCAAGGACTAGCGGGAGGGTAAGGAGCACAGATACGCAGTATTTT. Supplemented by reference TRBV7-9 and TRBJ2-3, the full variable domain reads DTGVSQNPRHKITKRGQNVTFRCDPISEHNRLYWYRQTLGQGPEFLTYFQNEAQLEKSRLLSDRFSAERPKGSFSTLEIQRTEQGDSAMYLCASSPRTSGRVRSTDTQYFGPGTRLTVL.

V usage is TRBV18 and J usage is TRBJ1-2, with D maybe TRBD1 (5 bases). CDR1 and CDR2 from the germline V gene are KGHSH and LQKENI. Trimming took 6 bases from V and 8 from J, leaving 19 bases between them. This CDR3 contains 14 residues. CDR3 region: CASSRGREEKGYTF. CDR3 DNA: TGTGCCAGCTCCCGGGGACGGGAGGAGAAAGGCTACACCTTC.

This clone was found a few times. The chain links TRBV11-3 to TRBJ1-6, with 10 bases lining up with TRBD1. CDR3 length equals 16 residues. J was trimmed by 7 bases and V by 3 bases; bases with no gene match: 6. Germline CDR1 is SGHNT and CDR2 is YENEEA. This CDR3 reads CASSFRTGGGNSPLHF. CDR3 in DNA: TGTGCCAGCAGCTTTCGGACAGGGGGAGGAAATTCACCCCTCCACTTT.

This chain's CDR3 is CAWSVGVVYGYTF. CDR3 DNA sequence: TGTGCCTGGAGTGTCGGGGTGGTCTATGGCTACACCTTC. The V gene is TRBV30, the J gene TRBJ1-2; unclear D gene. The CDR3 runs to 13 residues. Germline CDR1 is GTSNPN and CDR2 is SVGIG (reference sequence). The V end was cut by 0 bases, the J end by 4 bases, with 9 bases between.

The genes are TRBV21-1 and TRBJ1-2. TRBV21-1 is tagged as a pseudogene. There are 13 residues in the CDR3. CDR3 loop: CASPRCSLYGYTF. In nucleotides, the CDR3 is TGTGCCAGCCCCCGGTGTTCCCTCTATGGCTACACCTTC.

The rearrangement joins TRBV19 to TRBJ2-7; D is perhaps TRBD2 (5 bases). This CDR3 region has 15 residues. Germline V lookup: CDR1 LNHDA, CDR2 SQIVND (reference sequence). The V end lost 3 bases, the J end lost 2 bases, and 14 bases lay between the germline ends. CDR3 sequence (DNA): TGTGCCAGTAGTATTGGTCCTAGCAGCCCCTACGAGCAGTACTTC. It encodes CASSIGPSSPYEQYF.

This rearrangement joins TRBV18 to TRBJ2-3, with D unclear. Germline V gene lookup returns CDR1 KGHSH and CDR2 LQKENI. The V end lost 2 bases, the J end lost 2 bases, and 8 bases lay between the germline ends. This CDR3 has 14 residues. CDR3 in DNA: TGTGCCAGCTCACCATCTGAGTTCACAGATACGCAGTATTTT. Protein sequence: CASSPSEFTDTQYF.

The CDR3 here is CASRQDGDTEAFF. The CDR3 DNA sequence: TGTGCCAGCAGGCAAGACGGGGACACTGAAGCTTTCTTT. The chain uses TRBV2 and TRBJ1-1; the D is unclear. CDR1 and CDR2 (germline): SNHLY, FYNNEI. The CDR3 loop spans 13 amino acids. The V gene lost 6 bases and the J gene lost 3 bases, with 11 bases spanning the gap.

The chain carries TRBV6-1 and TRBJ1-2, with 7 bases lining up with TRBD1. Germline CDR1 reads MNHNS; CDR2 reads SASEGT. Trimming took 1 base from V and 6 from J; bases not matched to a gene: 2. The CDR3 spans 13 residues. The CDR3 DNA follows: TGTGCCAGCAGTGAAGTCACAGGGGATGGCTACACCTTC. Translation gives CASSEVTGDGYTF.

The chain is built from TRBV24-1 and TRBJ2-5; TRBD2 matches at 8 bases. Trimming at V came to 4 bases and at J to 5 bases, leaving 11 bases not matched to a gene. The CDR3 contains 16 residues. In germline, CDR1 is KGHDR, CDR2 SFDVKD. The CDR3 DNA is TGTGCCACCAGTGACACACATAGCGGGATAGTGGAGACCCAGTACTTC. Translated, it gives CATSDTHSGIVETQYF.

The table lists this clone with a count of one. Sequence at one end of the junction differs from germline and may be a read error. This chain links TRBV28 with TRBJ1-2; D remains ambiguous. Looked up from germline, CDR1 is MDHEN and CDR2 is SYDVKM. CDR3 length: 15 amino acids. The CDR3 DNA reads as TGTGCTAGCAGTTCCCACGCGGGGTCTCGAGGCGGCTACACCTTC. Translation: CASSSHAGSRGGYTF.

The chain has TRBV4-1 and TRBJ1-3, with a tentative D call TRBD1 (5 bases). V lost 0 bases, J lost 3 bases, and 15 bases lay in between. Germline V lookup: CDR1 MGHRA, CDR2 YSYEKL. This CDR3 spans 17 amino acids. CDR3 DNA: TGCGCCAGCAGCCAAGATAACTCGCCAGGGTATGGAAACACCATATATTTT. Translated: CASSQDNSPGYGNTIYF.

CDR3 sequence reads: CASRAYSNQPQHF. For the CDR3, the DNA is TGTGCCAGCAGAGCGTATAGCAATCAGCCCCAGCATTTT. V gene TRBV28 combines with J gene TRBJ1-5; D unclear. This CDR3 has 13 residues. CDR1 and CDR2 from the germline V gene are MDHEN and SYDVKM. Trimming removed 6 bases from V and 0 bases from J, with 6 bases in between.

The chain carries TRBV2 and TRBJ1-1; unclear D gene. CDR3 length: 15 amino acids. V lost 7 bases to trimming and J lost 1 base, with 16 bases between them. Germline V lookup: CDR1 SNHLY, CDR2 FYNNEI. Written as DNA, the CDR3 is TGTGCCAGCACCCTGAACCAGGCCTCGAACACTGAAGCTTTCTTT. Amino acid sequence: CASTLNQASNTEAFF.

The V and J genes are TRBV24-1 and TRBJ2-5, with D maybe TRBD1 (6 bases). Trimming left V 7 bases short and J 4 bases short, with 6 bases between. Germline V gives CDR1 KGHDR, CDR2 SFDVKD. The CDR3 length is 11 residues. The CDR3 here is CATRDRETQYF. The CDR3 bases are TGTGCCACCAGGGACAGAGAGACCCAGTACTTC.

This clone was counted once. This sequence joins TRBV12-3 or TRBV12-4 and TRBJ2-1; no clear D gene. The ends were cut back, 4 bases at V and 13 bases at J, with 14 bases in the middle. The CDR3 contains 12 residues. CDR3 nucleotide sequence: TGTGCCAGCAGTTCCCACAAGATTACCCAGTTCTTC. It translates to CASSSHKITQFF.

V gene TRBV7-2 combines with J gene TRBJ2-5, with D tentatively TRBD2 (5 bases). V lost 3 bases and J 6 bases, leaving 11 bases between the germline ends. This CDR3 contains 13 residues. Germline loops: CDR1 SGHTA, CDR2 FQGNSA. For the CDR3, the DNA is TGTGCCAGCAGCTTCGGACTTTTGAAGACCCAGTACTTC. Amino acids: CASSFGLLKTQYF.

The genes are TRBV11-3 and TRBJ1-1; D may be TRBD1 (6 bases). V was pared by 3 bases and J by 1 base, with 12 bases between. The V gene's germline CDR1 is SGHNT and CDR2 YENEEA. The CDR3 has 15 residues. In nucleotides, the CDR3 is TGTGCCAGCAGCTTTGGGGGGGCAGAGAACACTGAAGCTTTCTTT. It codes for CASSFGGAENTEAFF. The whole variable domain, filled in from reference TRBV11-3 and TRBJ1-1, reads EAGVVQSPRYKIIEKKQPVAFWCNPISGHNTLYWYLQNLGQGPELLIRYENEEAVDDSQLPKDRFSAERLKGVDSTLKIQPAELGDSAVYLCASSFGGAENTEAFFGQGTRLTVV.

This chain links TRBV28 with TRBJ2-7, with TRBD2 matching 8 bases. The CDR3 runs to 15 residues. The germline gives CDR1 MDHEN, CDR2 SYDVKM. Trimming removed 1 base from V and 6 bases from J; junction bases left unmatched: 8. Written as DNA, the CDR3 is TGTGCCAGCAGTTTATCGGCGGGAGGACCCCCCGAGCAGTACTTC. Its translation is CASSLSAGGPPEQYF.

J is TRBJ1-2 and V is TRBV30; the match to TRBD1 covers 10 bases. J lost 2 bases, V lost 0 bases, and 9 bases had no gene match. This CDR3 region has 17 residues. The germline V gene has CDR1 GTSNPN and CDR2 SVGIG (reference sequence). The CDR3 DNA is TGTGCCTGGAGTGTAAGGTTGACAGGGGGCGCGAACTATGGCTACACCTTC. Protein: CAWSVRLTGGANYGYTF.

As for this clone: At one boundary the junction diverges from the germline segment, which might be a read error. The CDR3 nucleotides are TGTGCCAGCAGCCTCGACTCCAACAATGAGCAGTTCTTC. Translation: CASSLDSNNEQFF. V is TRBV7-2 and J is TRBJ2-1; D remains ambiguous. Germline lookup yields CDR1 SGHTA and CDR2 FQGNSA. This CDR3 contains 13 residues.

The sample holds one count of this clone. This chain links TRBV14 with TRBJ2-2, with D perhaps matching TRBD2 (5 bases). V was pared by 0 bases and J by 4 bases, with 15 bases between. The CDR3 has 17 amino acids. Germline lookup yields CDR1 SGHDN and CDR2 FVKESK. The DNA of the CDR3 is TGTGCCAGCAGCCAAGATCGTTTGCGGGTTCGCACCGGGGAGCTGTTTTTT. This sequence encodes CASSQDRLRVRTGELFF.